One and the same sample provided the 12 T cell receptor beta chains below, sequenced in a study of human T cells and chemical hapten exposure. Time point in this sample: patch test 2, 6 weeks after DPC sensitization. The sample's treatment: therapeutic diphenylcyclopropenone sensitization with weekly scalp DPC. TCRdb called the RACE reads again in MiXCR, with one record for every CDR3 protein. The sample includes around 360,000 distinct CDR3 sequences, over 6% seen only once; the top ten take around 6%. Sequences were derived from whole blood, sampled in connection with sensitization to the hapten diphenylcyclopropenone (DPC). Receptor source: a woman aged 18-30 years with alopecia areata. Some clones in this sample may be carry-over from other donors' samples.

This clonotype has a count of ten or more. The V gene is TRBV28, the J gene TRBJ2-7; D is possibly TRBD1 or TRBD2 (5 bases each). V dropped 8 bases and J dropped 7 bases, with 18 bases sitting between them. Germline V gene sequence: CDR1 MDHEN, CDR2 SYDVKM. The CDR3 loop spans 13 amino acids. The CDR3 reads CASHGGWAWEQYF. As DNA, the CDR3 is TGTGCCAGCCATGGGGGTTGGGCCTGGGAGCAGTACTTC.

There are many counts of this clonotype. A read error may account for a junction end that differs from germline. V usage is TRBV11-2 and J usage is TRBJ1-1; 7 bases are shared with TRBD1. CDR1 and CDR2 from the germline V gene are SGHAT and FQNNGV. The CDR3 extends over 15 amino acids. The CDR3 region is CASSPQTGQSLETFF. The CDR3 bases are TGTGCCAGCAGCCCACAGACGGGACAGTCACTTGAAACTTTCTTT.

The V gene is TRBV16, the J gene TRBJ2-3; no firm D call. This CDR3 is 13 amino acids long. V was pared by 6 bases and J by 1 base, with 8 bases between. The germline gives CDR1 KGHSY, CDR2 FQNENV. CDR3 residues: CASSPMGTDTQYF. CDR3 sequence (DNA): TGTGCCAGCAGTCCTATGGGCACAGATACGCAGTATTTT.

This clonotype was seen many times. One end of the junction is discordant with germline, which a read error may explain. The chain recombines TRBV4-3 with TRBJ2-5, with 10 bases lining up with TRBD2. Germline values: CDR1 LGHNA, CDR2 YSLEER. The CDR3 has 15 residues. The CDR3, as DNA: TGCGCCAGCAGCCTAGGGACTAGCGACCAAGAGACTCAGTACTTC. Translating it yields CASSLGTSDQETQYF.

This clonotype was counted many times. As DNA, the CDR3 is TGTGCCAGCAGCTTTTTACAGGGGGCGGCTAATGAAAAACTGTTTTTT. This sequence encodes CASSFLQGAANEKLFF. The chain recombines TRBV7-2 with TRBJ1-4, with 9 bases fitting TRBD1. There are 16 residues in the CDR3. Trimming removed 3 bases from V and 3 bases from J; junction bases left unmatched: 5. Germline values: CDR1 SGHTA, CDR2 FQGNSA.

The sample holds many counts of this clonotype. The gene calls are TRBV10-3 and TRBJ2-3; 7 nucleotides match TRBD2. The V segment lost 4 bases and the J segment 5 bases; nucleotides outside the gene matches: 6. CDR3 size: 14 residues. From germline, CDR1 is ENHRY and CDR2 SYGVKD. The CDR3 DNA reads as TGTGCCATCAGTGGGCGGGAGACCCTAGATACGCAGTATTTT. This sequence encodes CAISGRETLDTQYF.

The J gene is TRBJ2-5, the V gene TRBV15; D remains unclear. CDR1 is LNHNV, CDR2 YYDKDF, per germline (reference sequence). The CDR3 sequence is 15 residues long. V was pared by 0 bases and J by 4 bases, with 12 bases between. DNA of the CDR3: TGTGCCACCAGCAGAGATCGGCAGGACGGAGAGACCCAGTACTTC. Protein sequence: CATSRDRQDGETQYF. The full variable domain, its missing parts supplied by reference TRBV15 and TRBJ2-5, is DAMVIQNPRYQVTQFGKPVTLSCSQTLNHNVMYWYQQKSSQAPKLLFHYYDKDFNNEADTPDNFQSRRPNTSFCFLDIRSPGLGDTAMYLCATSRDRQDGETQYFGPGTRLLVL.

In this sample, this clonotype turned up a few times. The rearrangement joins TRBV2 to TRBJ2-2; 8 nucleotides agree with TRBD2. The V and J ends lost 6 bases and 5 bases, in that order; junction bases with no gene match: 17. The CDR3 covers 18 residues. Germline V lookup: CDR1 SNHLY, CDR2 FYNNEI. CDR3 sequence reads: CASSQFYRSGGPTGELFF. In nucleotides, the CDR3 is TGTGCCAGCAGCCAATTTTACAGAAGCGGGGGTCCGACCGGGGAGCTGTTTTTT.

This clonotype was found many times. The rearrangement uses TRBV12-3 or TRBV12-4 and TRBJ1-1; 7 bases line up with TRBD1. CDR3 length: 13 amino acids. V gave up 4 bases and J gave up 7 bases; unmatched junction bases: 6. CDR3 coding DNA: TGTGCCAGCAGTTATAGACAGGGAAGTGAAGCTTTCTTT. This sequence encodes CASSYRQGSEAFF.

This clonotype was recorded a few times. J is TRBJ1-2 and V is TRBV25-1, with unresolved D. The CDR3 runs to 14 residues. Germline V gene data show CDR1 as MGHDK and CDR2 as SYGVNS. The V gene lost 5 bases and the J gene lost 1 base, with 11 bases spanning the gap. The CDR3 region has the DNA TGTGCCAGCAGTAGCCGGACTGTTAACTATGGCTACACCTTC. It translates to CASSSRTVNYGYTF.

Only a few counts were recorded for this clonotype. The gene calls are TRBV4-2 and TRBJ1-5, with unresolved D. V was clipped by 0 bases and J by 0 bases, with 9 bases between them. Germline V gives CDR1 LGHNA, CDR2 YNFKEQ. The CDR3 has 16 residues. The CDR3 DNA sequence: TGTGCCAGCAGCCAAGACGCGTTGTATAGCAATCAGCCCCAGCATTTT. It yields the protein CASSQDALYSNQPQHF.

CDR3 in amino acids: CASSYTGGKVRTYNEQFF. CDR3 sequence (DNA): TGTGCCAGCAGTTACACCGGGGGCAAGGTGAGAACCTACAATGAGCAGTTCTTC. The chain combines TRBV6-2 or TRBV6-3 with TRBJ2-1, with D perhaps assigned TRBD1 or TRBD2 (6 bases each). V lost 2 bases and J lost 2, with 19 bases in between. The CDR3 has 18 amino acids. Looked up from germline, CDR1 is MNHEY and CDR2 is SVGEGT.